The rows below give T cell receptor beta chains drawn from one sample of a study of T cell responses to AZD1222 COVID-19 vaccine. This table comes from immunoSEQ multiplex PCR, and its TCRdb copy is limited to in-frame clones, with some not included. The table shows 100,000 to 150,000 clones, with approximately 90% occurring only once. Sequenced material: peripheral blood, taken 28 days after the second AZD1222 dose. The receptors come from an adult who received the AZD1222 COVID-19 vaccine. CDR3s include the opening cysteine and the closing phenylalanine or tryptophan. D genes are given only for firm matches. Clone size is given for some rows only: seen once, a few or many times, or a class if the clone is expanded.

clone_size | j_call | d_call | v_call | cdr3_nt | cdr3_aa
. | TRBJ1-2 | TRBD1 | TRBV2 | TGTGCCAGCAGTGGACAGGGGCGCTTCTATGGCTACACCTTC | CASSGQGRFYGYTF
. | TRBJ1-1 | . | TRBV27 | TGTGCCAGCAGTGTCTATACACAGGGAAACACTGAAGCTTTCTTT | CASSVYTQGNTEAFF
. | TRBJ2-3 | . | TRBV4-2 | TGTGCCAGCAGCCAAGAATGGGGAGTGACAGATACGCAGTATTTT | CASSQEWGVTDTQYF
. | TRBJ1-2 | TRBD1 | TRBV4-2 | TGTGCCAGCAGCCCGACAGGGGGGGATGGCTACACCTTC | CASSPTGGDGYTF
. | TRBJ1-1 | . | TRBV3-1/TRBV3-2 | TGTGCCAGCAGCCACCTTGCAAAGCGGGGGACTGAAGCTTTCTTT | CASSHLAKRGTEAFF
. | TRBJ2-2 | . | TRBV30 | TGTGCCTGGAATAGAGAAATCACCGGGGAGCTGTTTTTT | CAWNREITGELFF
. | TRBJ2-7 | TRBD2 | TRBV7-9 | TGTGCCAGCAGCGCCTTACGTAGCGGGAGCTCCTACGAGCAGTACTTC | CASSALRSGSSYEQYF
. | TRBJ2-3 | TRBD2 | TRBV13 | TGTGCCAGCAGCTTCCGGACAGCAATTTCCGGGACTAGGACGGATACGCAGTATTTT | CASSFRTAISGTRTDTQYF
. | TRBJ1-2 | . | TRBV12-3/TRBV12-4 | TGTGCCAGCAGTTTCCCTAACTATGGCTACACCTTC | CASSFPNYGYTF
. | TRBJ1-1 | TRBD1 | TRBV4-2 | TGTGCCAGCAGTCTACAGGGGTCGAACACTGAAGCTTTCTTT | CASSLQGSNTEAFF
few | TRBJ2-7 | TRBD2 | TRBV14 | TGTGCCAGCAGCCCGTCGGGCGGGAGAGGCTACGAGCAGTACTTC | CASSPSGGRGYEQYF
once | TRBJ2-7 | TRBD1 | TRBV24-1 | TGTGCCACCAGTGATCCCAGGACAGGGCTGAGCGAGCAGTACTTC | CATSDPRTGLSEQYF
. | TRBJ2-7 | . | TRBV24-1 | TGTGCCACCAGTGAAACCCTCCAACCGCAGAGAAGGAGCTCCTACGAGCAGTACTTC | CATSETLQPQRRSSYEQYF
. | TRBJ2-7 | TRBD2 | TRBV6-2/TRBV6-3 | TGTGCCAGCAGTACACGATTTTCGACTAGCGGGCTCAGCTCCTACGAGCAGTACTTC | CASSTRFSTSGLSSYEQYF
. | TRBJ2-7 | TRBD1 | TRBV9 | TGTGCCAGCAGCTCGAGGACAGGGATGGGCGAGCAGTACTTC | CASSSRTGMGEQYF
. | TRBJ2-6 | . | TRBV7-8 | TGTGCCAGCAGTCCAGTCCCAGGGGCCATCTCTGGGGCCAACGTCCTGACTTTC | CASSPVPGAISGANVLTF
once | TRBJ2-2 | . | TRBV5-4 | TGTGCCAGCAGCTTTCGTTTGGGGGCTGAGTCCGGGGAGCTGTTTTTT | CASSFRLGAESGELFF
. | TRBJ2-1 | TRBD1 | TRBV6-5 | TGTGCCAGCAGACGACAGGGCCTGGGGCAGTTCTTC | CASRRQGLGQFF
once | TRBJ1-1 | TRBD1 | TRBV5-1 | TGCGCCAGCAGCTTAAACAGGGGGACCACTGAAGCTTTCTTT | CASSLNRGTTEAFF
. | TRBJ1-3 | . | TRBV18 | TGTGCCAGCTCACCTATCAGACCCGTAGACACCATATATTTT | CASSPIRPVDTIYF
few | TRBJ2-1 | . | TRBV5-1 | TGCGCCAGCAGCTTGGGAGGCAGCTACAATGAGCAGTTCTTC | CASSLGGSYNEQFF
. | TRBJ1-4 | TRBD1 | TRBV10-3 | TGTGCCATCAGTGAGCTGGGACAGACGAATGAAAAACTGTTTTTT | CAISELGQTNEKLFF
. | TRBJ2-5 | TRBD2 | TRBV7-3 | TGTGCCAGCAGCTTACTGGGGCCCGGGGGGACAGAGACCCAGTACTTC | CASSLLGPGGTETQYF
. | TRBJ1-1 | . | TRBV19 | TGTGCCAGTAGTATGGTCTCCCGGGGGGAAGCTTTCTTT | CASSMVSRGEAFF
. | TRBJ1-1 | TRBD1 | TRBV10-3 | TGTGCCATCAGTGAGTCTACAGGGGGGACTGAAGCTTTCTTT | CAISESTGGTEAFF
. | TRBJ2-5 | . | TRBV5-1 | TGCGCCAGCAGCTTGGTACCTAGCCCCCAAGAGACCCAGTACTTC | CASSLVPSPQETQYF
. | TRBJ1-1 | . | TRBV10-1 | TGCGCCAGACGATTTTCGAACACTGAAGCTTTCTTT | CARRFSNTEAFF
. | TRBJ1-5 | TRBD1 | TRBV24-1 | TGTGCCACCAGTGATTCCACCGGGACAGGGAGCAATCAGCCCCAGCATTTT | CATSDSTGTGSNQPQHF
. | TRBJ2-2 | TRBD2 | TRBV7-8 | TGTGCCAGCAGCTTACGTGCGGGACTAGCGGGAGAGAGGAAAAGAGCCGGGGAGCTGTTTTTT | CASSLRAGLAGERKRAGELFF
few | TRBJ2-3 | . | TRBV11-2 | TGTGCCAGCAGCTTTAATTTCAGGGTGGGTCGTATTACAGATACGCAGTATTTT | CASSFNFRVGRITDTQYF
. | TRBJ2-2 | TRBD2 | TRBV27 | TGTGCCAGCAGCTGGATAGCGGGTCCGAACACCGGGGAGCTGTTTTTT | CASSWIAGPNTGELFF
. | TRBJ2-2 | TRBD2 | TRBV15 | TGTGCCACCAGCAGAGATCCGACTAGCGGCCACCGGGAGCTGTTTTTT | CATSRDPTSGHRELFF
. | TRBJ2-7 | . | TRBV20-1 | TGCAGTGCTAGTTCAGGGGAGAGCTCCTACGAGCAGTACTTC | CSASSGESSYEQYF